The rows below give T cell receptor beta chains drawn from one sample of a study of blood T cell repertoires in COVID-19. Sequencing used immunoSEQ multiplex PCR; TCRdb keeps in-frame clones, though not all of them. The sample consists of about 250,000 clones, approximately 90% of them appearing once. The sample was PBMCs or T cells enriched from blood (not recorded which). Source of these receptors: a man aged 35 to 55 who had recovered from COVID-19. Each CDR3 is given with its conserved first and last residue. Each record gives: CDR3 protein, CDR3 DNA, J gene, clone size, D gene, V gene. D genes are given only for firm matches. Part of the rows lack a size; the others show once, few, many or a class for expanded clones.

CASSPIGLAETQETQYF | TGTGCCAGTAGTCCCATAGGACTAGCGGAGACCCAAGAGACCCAGTACTTC | TRBJ2-5 | once | TRBD2 | TRBV19
CASSYGGGDTEAFF | TGTGCCAGCAGTTACGGGGGGGGTGACACTGAAGCTTTCTTT | TRBJ1-1 | once | NA | TRBV6-6
CASSRGSEYTEAFF | TGTGCCAGCTCACGAGGTTCTGAATACACTGAAGCTTTCTTT | TRBJ1-1 | once | NA | TRBV18
CASSGQANQPQHF | TGTGCCAGCAGTGGACAGGCGAATCAGCCCCAGCATTTT | TRBJ1-5 | NA | NA | TRBV2
CASSLLGQGRTEAFF | TGTGCCAGCAGTCTACTCGGACAGGGACGAACTGAAGCTTTCTTT | TRBJ1-1 | NA | TRBD1 | TRBV6-5
CASSETAQGANTGELFF | TGTGCCAGCAGCGAGACCGCACAGGGGGCGAACACCGGGGAGCTGTTTTTT | TRBJ2-2 | NA | TRBD1 | TRBV9
CASSGADRTYEQYF | TGTGCCAGCAGTGGTGCGGATCGCACCTACGAGCAGTACTTC | TRBJ2-7 | NA | NA | TRBV2
CASRSTGAANTGELFF | TGTGCCAGCAGGTCGACAGGAGCCGCGAACACCGGGGAGCTGTTTTTT | TRBJ2-2 | NA | NA | TRBV5-4
CAIAQGTGANVLTF | TGTGCCATTGCCCAGGGGACTGGGGCCAACGTCCTGACTTTC | TRBJ2-6 | NA | NA | TRBV19
CASSLEGVPNTEAFF | TGCGCCAGCAGCTTGGAAGGGGTACCGAACACTGAAGCTTTCTTT | TRBJ1-1 | NA | NA | TRBV5-1
CASSQGLGAGNTIYF | TGCGCCAGCAGCCAAGGACTGGGAGCGGGAAACACCATATATTTT | TRBJ1-3 | NA | NA | TRBV4-1
CASGLGLQGTEAFF | TGTGCTAGTGGTTTGGGTCTCCAGGGGACTGAAGCTTTCTTT | TRBJ1-1 | NA | NA | TRBV12-5
CASSFAENTGELFF | TGTGCCAGCAGTTTTGCAGAGAACACCGGGGAGCTGTTTTTT | TRBJ2-2 | NA | NA | TRBV27
CASSYRTSGRHEQYF | TGTGCCAGCAGTTATCGGACTAGCGGGAGGCACGAGCAGTACTTC | TRBJ2-7 | few | NA | TRBV21-1
CASSQRSLNTGELFF | TGTGCCAGCAGCCAGCGGAGTCTGAACACCGGGGAGCTGTTTTTT | TRBJ2-2 | NA | NA | TRBV7-2
CAWSGNRGSRYSPLHF | TGTGCCTGGAGTGGTAACAGGGGGTCTCGCTATTCACCCCTCCACTTT | TRBJ1-6 | NA | TRBD1 | TRBV30
CASPISQETQYF | TGTGCCAGCCCTATCTCGCAAGAGACCCAGTACTTC | TRBJ2-5 | NA | NA | TRBV7-3
CASSQDALAYGYTF | TGTGCCAGCAGCCAAGATGCGCTTGCCTATGGCTACACCTTC | TRBJ1-2 | NA | NA | TRBV7-9
CASSLRMATTGWNSPLHF | TGTGCCAGCAGTTTACGCATGGCCACGACAGGGTGGAATTCACCCCTCCACTTT | TRBJ1-6 | few | TRBD1 | TRBV5-4